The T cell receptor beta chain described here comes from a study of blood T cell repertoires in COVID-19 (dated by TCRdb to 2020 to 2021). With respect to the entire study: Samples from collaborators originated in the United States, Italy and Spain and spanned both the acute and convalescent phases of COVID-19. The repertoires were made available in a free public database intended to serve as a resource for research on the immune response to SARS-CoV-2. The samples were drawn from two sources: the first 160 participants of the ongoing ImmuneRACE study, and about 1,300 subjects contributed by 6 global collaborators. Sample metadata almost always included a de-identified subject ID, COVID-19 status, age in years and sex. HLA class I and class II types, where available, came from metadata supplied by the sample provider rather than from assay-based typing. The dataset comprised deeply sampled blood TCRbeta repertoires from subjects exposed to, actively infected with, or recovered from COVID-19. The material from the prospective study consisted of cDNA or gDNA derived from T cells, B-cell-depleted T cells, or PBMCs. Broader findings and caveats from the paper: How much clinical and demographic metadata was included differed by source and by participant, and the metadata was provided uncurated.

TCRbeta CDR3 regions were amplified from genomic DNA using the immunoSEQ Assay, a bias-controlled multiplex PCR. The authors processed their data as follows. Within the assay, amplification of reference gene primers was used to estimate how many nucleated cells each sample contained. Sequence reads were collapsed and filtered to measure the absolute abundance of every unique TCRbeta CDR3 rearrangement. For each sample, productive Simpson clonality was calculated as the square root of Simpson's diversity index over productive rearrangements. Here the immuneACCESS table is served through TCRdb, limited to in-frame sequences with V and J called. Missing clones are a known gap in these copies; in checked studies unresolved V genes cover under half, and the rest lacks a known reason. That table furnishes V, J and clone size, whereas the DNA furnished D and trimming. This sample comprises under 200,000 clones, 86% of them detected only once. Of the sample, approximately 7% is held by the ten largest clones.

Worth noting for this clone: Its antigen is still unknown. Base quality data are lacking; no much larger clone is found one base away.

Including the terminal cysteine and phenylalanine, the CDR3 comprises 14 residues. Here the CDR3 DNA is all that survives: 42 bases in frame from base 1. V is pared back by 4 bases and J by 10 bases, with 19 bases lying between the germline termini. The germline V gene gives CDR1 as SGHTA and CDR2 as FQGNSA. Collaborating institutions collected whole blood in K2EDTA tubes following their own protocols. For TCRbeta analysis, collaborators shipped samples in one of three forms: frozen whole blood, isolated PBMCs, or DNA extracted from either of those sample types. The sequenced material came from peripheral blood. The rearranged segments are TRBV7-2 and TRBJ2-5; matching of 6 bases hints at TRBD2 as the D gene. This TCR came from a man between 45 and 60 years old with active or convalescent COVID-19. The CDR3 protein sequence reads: CASSSPGLPVNQYF. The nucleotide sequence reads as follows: TGTGCCAGCAGCTCCCCGGGACTCCCCGTGAACCAGTACTTC.